These T cell receptor beta chains were read from a single sample in a study of OX40 agonist ivuxolimab in advanced cancers. Clones were read by immunoSEQ multiplex PCR, and TCRdb kept only the in-frame ones, dropping some. The sample contains approximately 65,000 clones, roughly 85% of which appear only once. Source: CD4+ or CD8+ T cells sorted from blood, taken in a trial of the OX40 agonist ivuxolimab. These receptor sequences come from an adult with an advanced solid tumor such as melanoma, head and neck, liver or kidney cancer. The CDR3 runs from the conserved cysteine through the conserved F or W. Fields, in order: V gene, D gene, clone size, J gene, CDR3 protein, CDR3 DNA. D genes are given only for firm matches. Not all rows give a size; the values are once, few, many and, for expanded clones, a class.

TRBV2,-,-,TRBJ1-5,CASTGEGQPQHF,TGTGCCAGCACTGGGGAGGGGCAGCCCCAGCATTTT
TRBV5-1,-,few,TRBJ2-2,CASSLALINTGELFF,TGCGCCAGCAGCTTGGCCTTGATAAACACCGGGGAGCTGTTTTTT
TRBV6-1,-,-,TRBJ1-1,CASRHEGTLQTEAFF,TGTGCCAGCAGACACGAAGGGACACTTCAGACTGAAGCTTTCTTT
TRBV5-8,-,-,TRBJ2-1,CASSWVPYNEQFF,TGTGCCAGCAGCTGGGTTCCCTACAATGAGCAGTTCTTC
TRBV5-1,-,once,TRBJ2-5,CASSLAPGYQETQYF,TGCGCCAGCAGCTTGGCACCGGGATACCAAGAGACCCAGTACTTC
TRBV29-1,-,-,TRBJ2-3,CSVEKQGWDTQYF,TGCAGCGTTGAAAAACAGGGATGGGATACGCAGTATTTT
TRBV20-1,-,once,TRBJ1-1,CSGGMNTEAFF,TGCAGTGGGGGTATGAACACTGAAGCTTTCTTT
TRBV28,-,-,TRBJ1-1,CASSPQVGQAAFF,TGTGCCAGCAGTCCCCAGGTTGGGCAGGCGGCTTTCTTT
TRBV5-1,-,-,TRBJ1-3,CASSFSGTRLPDALRHSGNTIYF,TGCGCCAGCAGCTTCTCCGGGACACGACTGCCTGACGCACTAAGACACTCTGGAAACACCATATATTTT
TRBV5-4,-,-,TRBJ1-1,CASSSPGVTEAFF,TGTGCCAGCAGCTCACCAGGGGTGACTGAAGCTTTCTTT
TRBV18,TRBD1,few,TRBJ1-1,CASSPTTGGRLTEAFF,TGTGCCAGCTCACCAACTACAGGGGGCAGGTTGACTGAAGCTTTCTTT
TRBV11-2,-,-,TRBJ2-1,CASSLGQGRGEQFF,TGTGCCAGCAGCTTAGGTCAGGGTCGGGGTGAGCAGTTCTTC
TRBV30,-,-,TRBJ1-2,CAWSAGLGGYGYTF,TGTGCCTGGAGTGCCGGGTTGGGGGGCTATGGCTACACCTTC
TRBV29-1,TRBD1,-,TRBJ2-5,CSVPLYRGETQYF,TGCAGCGTCCCTCTTTACAGGGGAGAGACCCAGTACTTC
TRBV5-1,TRBD1,once,TRBJ1-2,CASTTGANYGYTF,TGCGCCAGCACAACAGGGGCCAACTATGGCTACACCTTC
TRBV28,-,-,TRBJ1-4,CASSPDRLRLEKLFF,TGTGCCAGCAGCCCCGACAGGTTAAGACTTGAAAAACTGTTTTTT
TRBV7-6,TRBD2,-,TRBJ2-1,CASSLEAGGSYNEQFF,TGTGCCAGCAGCTTAGAAGCGGGAGGGTCCTACAATGAGCAGTTCTTC
TRBV6-5,-,once,TRBJ1-1,CAIGRTGPEAFF,TGTGCCATCGGACGGACGGGACCTGAAGCTTTCTTT
TRBV27,TRBD1,-,TRBJ2-5,CASSSTGTGKTQYF,TGTGCCAGCAGTTCAACCGGGACAGGGAAGACCCAGTACTTC
TRBV6-6,-,few,TRBJ2-7,CASSQPSREQYF,TGTGCCAGCAGCCAACCTTCCCGGGAGCAGTACTTC
TRBV28,TRBD2,-,TRBJ2-5,CASESSAGGPGETQYF,TGTGCCAGCGAGTCCTCCGCGGGAGGGCCGGGGGAGACCCAGTACTTC
TRBV5-1,TRBD2,-,TRBJ2-1,CASSPGTSPYNEQFF,TGCGCCAGCAGCCCCGGGACTAGCCCCTACAATGAGCAGTTCTTC
TRBV2,TRBD2,once,TRBJ2-7,CASRERDYSYEQYF,TGTGCCAGCAGGGAAAGGGACTACTCCTACGAGCAGTACTTC
TRBV2,TRBD1,-,TRBJ2-5,CASRHRGLELQETQYF,TGTGCCAGCAGGCACAGGGGGCTGGAGCTCCAAGAGACCCAGTACTTC
TRBV10-3,-,-,TRBJ2-7,CAISALSYEQYF,TGTGCCATCAGTGCTCTTTCCTACGAGCAGTACTTC
TRBV5-6,-,-,TRBJ1-1,CASSPIWGNTEAFF,TGTGCCAGCAGCCCAATTTGGGGAAACACTGAAGCTTTCTTT
TRBV7-8,-,-,TRBJ1-1,CASSFAGRSGTEAFF,TGTGCCAGCAGCTTTGCAGGCAGGTCGGGGACTGAAGCTTTCTTT
TRBV28,TRBD2,-,TRBJ2-1,CASSTQVSGGALSQFF,TGTGCCAGCAGTACTCAGGTCAGCGGGGGGGCCCTGTCCCAGTTCTTC
TRBV7-9,TRBD1,-,TRBJ2-3,CASSLGTGEDTQYF,TGTGCCAGCAGCTTAGGGACAGGGGAAGATACGCAGTATTTT
TRBV15,-,few,TRBJ1-4,CATSRGVGQGEKLFF,TGTGCCACCAGCAGAGGTGTAGGGCAAGGGGAAAAACTGTTTTTT
TRBV9,-,-,TRBJ1-4,CASSVGGGDEKLFF,TGTGCCAGCAGCGTAGGAGGGGGGGATGAAAAACTGTTTTTT
TRBV5-1,-,once,TRBJ2-7,CASSLMNRDYEQYF,TGCGCCAGCAGCTTGATGAACAGGGACTACGAGCAGTACTTC
TRBV11-3,-,-,TRBJ2-7,CASSLGRHEQYF,TGTGCCAGCAGCTTAGGGAGGCACGAGCAGTACTTC
TRBV29-1,TRBD2,-,TRBJ2-2,CSVYRGLASGGELFF,TGCAGCGTCTACAGAGGACTAGCGTCCGGGGGGGAGCTGTTTTTT
TRBV11-3,TRBD1,-,TRBJ2-7,CASSKGEGARGEQYF,TGTGCCAGCAGCAAGGGAGAGGGGGCACGGGGCGAGCAGTACTTC
TRBV7-9,-,-,TRBJ1-1,CASIFAGNTEAFF,TGTGCCAGCATCTTCGCCGGGAACACTGAAGCTTTCTTT
TRBV6-1,-,-,TRBJ1-2,CASSEGRWRSEGGYTF,TGTGCCAGCAGTGAAGGGAGGTGGAGGAGTGAGGGGGGCTACACCTTC
TRBV4-2,TRBD1,-,TRBJ1-4,CASSDTGDLEKLFF,TGTGCCAGCAGCGACACAGGGGATCTGGAAAAACTGTTTTTT
TRBV10-3,-,-,TRBJ2-7,CACRGETYEQYF,TGTGCCTGCCGCGGGGAAACCTACGAGCAGTACTTC
TRBV6-5,TRBD1,-,TRBJ1-3,CASSSDRVGGNTIYF,TGTGCCAGCAGTTCAGACAGGGTGGGCGGAAACACCATATATTTT
TRBV5-4,-,-,TRBJ2-2,CASSFRSNTGELFF,TGTGCCAGCAGCTTCAGGTCGAACACCGGGGAGCTGTTTTTT
TRBV7-9,TRBD2,-,TRBJ2-7,CASLLAGADEQYF,TGTGCCAGCTTACTAGCGGGAGCGGACGAGCAGTACTTC
TRBV19,-,few,TRBJ1-5,CASSIGVNQPQHF,TGTGCCAGTAGTATAGGGGTTAATCAGCCCCAGCATTTT
TRBV19,TRBD1,-,TRBJ1-1,CASSAGQGAAEAFF,TGTGCCAGTAGTGCGGGACAGGGGGCGGCCGAAGCTTTCTTT
TRBV5-4,-,-,TRBJ1-1,CASSLGRAVDTEAFF,TGTGCCAGCAGTTTGGGTCGGGCTGTGGACACTGAAGCTTTCTTT
TRBV14,TRBD2,-,TRBJ2-4,CASSQGWLAGGWTKNIQYF,TGTGCCAGCAGCCAAGGATGGCTAGCGGGAGGGTGGACCAAAAACATTCAGTACTTC
TRBV5-1,-,-,TRBJ2-5,CASSLVAQETQYF,TGCGCCAGCAGCTTGGTGGCACAAGAGACCCAGTACTTC
TRBV7-2,-,-,TRBJ1-1,CASSPTSTEAFF,TGTGCCAGCAGCCCTACCAGCACTGAAGCTTTCTTT
TRBV6-1,-,few,TRBJ1-3,CASSEIGNTIYF,TGTGCCAGCAGTGAAATCGGAAACACCATATATTTT
TRBV29-1,TRBD1,-,TRBJ1-3,CSVAGQLSGNTIYF,TGCAGCGTTGCGGGACAGCTCTCTGGAAACACCATATATTTT
TRBV10-3,-,-,TRBJ1-2,CAISDGGRNYGYTF,TGTGCCATCAGTGACGGGGGGCGAAACTATGGCTACACCTTC
TRBV28,-,-,TRBJ2-7,CASSYNMYEQYF,TGTGCCAGCAGTTATAACATGTACGAGCAGTACTTC
TRBV2,-,-,TRBJ2-5,CASRPEGTQYF,TGTGCCAGCAGACCCGAAGGTACCCAGTACTTC
TRBV5-4,-,-,TRBJ1-2,CASSLSDRSYGYTF,TGTGCCAGCAGCTTAAGTGACAGAAGCTATGGCTACACCTTC
TRBV10-3,TRBD1,-,TRBJ1-4,CAISKDRGEKLFF,TGTGCCATCAGCAAAGACAGGGGTGAAAAACTGTTTTTT
TRBV7-2,-,-,TRBJ2-1,CASSLGIPGKDEQFF,TGTGCCAGCAGCTTAGGGATTCCGGGAAAGGATGAGCAGTTCTTC
TRBV6-4,-,-,TRBJ2-1,CASSELAGTYNEQFF,TGTGCCAGCAGTGAGTTAGCCGGGACGTACAATGAGCAGTTCTTC
TRBV19,-,-,TRBJ2-3,CASRKASTDTQYF,TGTGCCAGTAGGAAAGCTTCCACAGATACGCAGTATTTT
TRBV29-1,TRBD2,-,TRBJ2-7,CSVAGGPYEQYF,TGCAGCGTTGCGGGAGGGCCCTACGAGCAGTACTTC
TRBV7-2,TRBD2,-,TRBJ2-1,CASSAGLAGGYEQFF,TGTGCCAGCAGCGCGGGACTAGCGGGAGGGTATGAGCAGTTCTTC